These 19 T cell receptor beta chains were sequenced from one sample in a study of cytomegalovirus exposure and HLA in healthy donors. The PCR contained 60 Vbeta and 13 Jbeta primers. TCRdb keeps only in-frame clones here, not all; method: immunoSEQ multiplex PCR. The table records roughly 100,000 clones, 76% of them present only once. The sample taken for sequencing was PBMCs. The receptors here all came from a woman aged 55-70 years in good health and CMV-seropositive.

The gene calls are TRBV30 and TRBJ1-2, with D possibly matching TRBD1 (5 bases). Trimming took off 2 bases at V and 4 bases at J, with 14 bases between the two ends. Germline CDR1 is GTSNPN and CDR2 is SVGIG (reference sequence). This CDR3 contains 14 residues. The CDR3 bases are TGTGCCTGGAGTTGGGAAGGGGCGGCCTATGGCTACACCTTC. Encoded protein: CAWSWEGAAYGYTF.

The J gene is TRBJ2-3, the V gene TRBV7-6, with TRBD2 matching over 11 bases. This CDR3 region has 15 residues. In germline, CDR1 is SGHVS, CDR2 FNYEAQ. V lost 6 bases, J lost 4 bases, and 6 bases stayed unmatched. Written as DNA, the CDR3 is TGTGCCAGCAGTCGGCTAGCGGGAGGACCAGATACGCAGTATTTT. It specifies CASSRLAGGPDTQYF.

The chain links TRBV9 to TRBJ2-1; 8 positions agree with TRBD2. J gave up 9 bases and V 3 bases, and 14 bases lay outside the gene matches. This CDR3 comprises 16 residues. In germline, CDR1 is SGDLS, CDR2 YYNGEE. CDR3 in DNA: TGTGCCAGCAGCGCCATTCTCGGGCTAGCGGGTCTTGAGCAGTTCTTC. It is translated as CASSAILGLAGLEQFF.

This clone was counted a few times. V gene TRBV19 combines with J gene TRBJ1-2, with D uncertain. V lost 6 bases and J lost 5, with 10 bases in between. Looked up from germline, CDR1 is LNHDA and CDR2 is SQIVND (reference sequence). This CDR3 contains 12 residues. The CDR3 DNA sequence: TGTGCCAGTAGCTCAGGTCGGTATGGCTACACCTTC. Translating it yields CASSSGRYGYTF.

A note on this clone: The sample holds other DNA sequences that translate to the same CDR3. V usage is TRBV2 and J usage is TRBJ1-1; the match to TRBD1 covers 7 bases. V gave up 8 bases and J gave up 0 bases; unmatched junction bases: 3. From germline, CDR1 is SNHLY and CDR2 FYNNEI. The CDR3 is made up of 13 amino acids. This chain's CDR3 is CASSDRVNTEAFF. The CDR3 DNA reads as TGTGCCAGCTCTGACAGGGTGAACACTGAAGCTTTCTTT.

V gene TRBV6-5 combines with J gene TRBJ1-2; weak D call: TRBD1 (5 bases). The V end was cut by 0 bases, the J end by 11 bases, with 16 bases between. The CDR3 extends over 14 amino acids. Germline V gene data show CDR1 as MNHEY and CDR2 as SVGAGI. CDR3 amino acids: CASSYSFGRVGYTF. CDR3 DNA sequence: TGTGCCAGCAGTTACTCCTTCGGCAGGGTAGGGTACACCTTC.

The chain has TRBV29-1 and TRBJ2-7; 11 nucleotides agree with TRBD1. V shed 6 bases, J shed 2 bases, and the junction held 3 bases outside the gene matches. Germline lookup yields CDR1 SQVTM and CDR2 ANQGSEA. This CDR3 spans 13 amino acids. CDR3 bases: TGCAGCGTAGGGACAGGGGGTGCCTACGAGCAGTACTTC. Encoded protein: CSVGTGGAYEQYF.

In the case of this clone: The germline gene is not matched at one end of the junction; a read error may be the cause. V usage is TRBV7-7 and J usage is TRBJ2-1; tentatively, D is TRBD2 (5 bases). The CDR3 runs 13 residues. Germline loops: CDR1 SSHAT, CDR2 FNYEAQ (reference sequence). CDR3 residues: CASSLERNNEQFF. Here the CDR3 DNA reads TGTGCTAGCAGCTTGGAGCGGAACAATGAGCAGTTCTTC.

The gene calls are TRBV2 and TRBJ1-6; TRBD1 matches 8 bases. The J segment lost 0 bases and the V segment lost 7 bases, leaving 5 bases of the junction unmatched. Germline values: CDR1 SNHLY, CDR2 FYNNEI. This CDR3 comprises 16 residues. CDR3 bases: TGTGCCAGCAACCGGGACAGGAGCTCCTATAATTCACCCCTCCACTTT. It yields the protein CASNRDRSSYNSPLHF.

This sequence joins TRBV6-1 and TRBJ2-7; a weak D match, TRBD1 (6 bases). The V end was cut by 6 bases, the J end by 6 bases, with 18 bases between. Germline V lookup: CDR1 MNHNS, CDR2 SASEGT. This CDR3 is built from 14 residues. The CDR3 loop is CASRRGNRDGEQYF. CDR3 DNA: TGTGCCAGCAGGAGAGGTAACAGGGACGGCGAGCAGTACTTC.

The V gene is TRBV2, the J gene TRBJ2-3; 14 bases are shared with TRBD2. Germline loops: CDR1 SNHLY, CDR2 FYNNEI. V dropped 5 bases and J dropped 8; count of bases not matched to a gene: 3. This CDR3 contains 14 residues. CDR3 coding DNA: TGTGCCAGCAGTCCGGGACTAGCGGGAGCTACGCAGTATTTT. It codes for CASSPGLAGATQYF.

V and J are TRBV2 and TRBJ2-5; D possibly corresponds to TRBD2 (7 bases). Germline V gene lookup returns CDR1 SNHLY and CDR2 FYNNEI. V lost 2 bases and J lost 7, with 17 bases in between. This CDR3 is built from 15 residues. The CDR3 DNA follows: TGTGCCAGCAGTGAACGAGTGGGGGGGCTAGGGACCCAGTACTTC. Residues: CASSERVGGLGTQYF.

The chain recombines TRBV27 with TRBJ2-5, with 8 bases aligning to TRBD2. The V and J ends lost 5 bases and 4 bases, in that order; junction bases with no gene match: 15. The CDR3 is made up of 17 amino acids. Germline lookup yields CDR1 MNHEY and CDR2 SMNVEV (reference sequence). The CDR3 reads CASSAKPPGLGRETQYF. In nucleotides, the CDR3 is TGTGCCAGCAGTGCCAAGCCCCCGGGACTAGGTCGAGAGACCCAGTACTTC.

This CDR3 is CASSFTGAGSPLHF. In DNA, the CDR3 is TGTGCCAGCAGCTTTACAGGAGCTGGGTCACCCCTCCACTTT. The chain employs TRBV5-4 and TRBJ1-6, with D tentatively TRBD1 (5 bases). V lost 2 bases and J 10 bases, leaving 13 bases between the germline ends. The CDR3 length is 14 residues. Per the germline V gene, CDR1 is SGHNT and CDR2 is YYREEE (reference sequence). The full variable domain, its missing parts supplied by reference TRBV5-4 and TRBJ1-6, is ETGVTQSPTHLIKTRGQQVTLRCSSQSGHNTVSWYQQALGQGPQFIFQYYREEENGRGNFPPRFSGLQFPNYSSELNVNALELDDSALYLCASSFTGAGSPLHFGNGTRLTVT.

The V and J genes are TRBV2 and TRBJ2-7, with TRBD2 identical over 8 bases. CDR3 length: 17 residues. Trimming removed 5 bases from V and 4 bases from J; junction bases left unmatched: 16. The germline CDR1 and CDR2 sequences are SNHLY and FYNNEI. The CDR3 here is CASSPAGAGGLGYEQYF. As DNA, the CDR3 is TGTGCCAGCAGTCCCGCAGGCGCGGGAGGCCTCGGGTACGAGCAGTACTTC.

V usage is TRBV28 and J usage is TRBJ2-7; 11 nucleotides line up with TRBD1. The CDR3 extends over 14 amino acids. The ends lost 9 bases at V and 9 bases at J; junction bases unmatched: 13. The V gene's germline CDR1 is MDHEN and CDR2 SYDVKM. The CDR3 DNA is TGTGCCAGTAACCGAAGGGACAGGGGGGCCTCGCAGTACTTC. It is translated as CASNRRDRGASQYF. Looking up the rest from reference TRBV28 and TRBJ2-7 gives the full variable domain: DVKVTQSSRYLVKRTGEKVFLECVQDMDHENMFWYRQDPGLGLRLIYFSYDVKMKEKGDIPEGYSVSREKKERFSLILESASTNQTSMYLCASNRRDRGASQYFGPGTRLTVT.

V gene TRBV19 combines with J gene TRBJ2-1; TRBD2 matches 7 bases. V was pared by 6 bases and J by 4 bases, with 9 bases of the junction left unmatched. From germline, CDR1 is LNHDA and CDR2 SQIVND (reference sequence). This CDR3 comprises 15 residues. CDR3 sequence: CASRATSRVYNEQFF. In nucleotides, the CDR3 is TGTGCCAGTAGAGCGACTAGCCGGGTTTACAATGAGCAGTTCTTC.

CDR3 sequence: CASSSSVGGGAFF. CDR3 nucleotides: TGTGCCAGCAGCTCTTCCGTCGGGGGGGGAGCTTTCTTT. V and J are TRBV7-3 and TRBJ1-1, with D possibly being TRBD1 (5 bases). CDR1 and CDR2 (germline): SGHTA, FQGTGA. The V end lost 4 bases, the J end lost 10 bases, and 16 bases lay between the germline ends. This CDR3 contains 13 residues.

V and J are TRBV7-8 and TRBJ2-2; D is possibly TRBD1 (5 bases). The V gene lost 3 bases and the J gene lost 4 bases, with 12 bases spanning the gap. This CDR3 has 15 amino acids. The germline V gene encodes CDR1 SGHVS and CDR2 FQNEAQ. The CDR3 region is CASSFTTVSTGELFF. CDR3 DNA: TGTGCCAGCAGCTTCACGACAGTGAGCACCGGGGAGCTGTTTTTT.